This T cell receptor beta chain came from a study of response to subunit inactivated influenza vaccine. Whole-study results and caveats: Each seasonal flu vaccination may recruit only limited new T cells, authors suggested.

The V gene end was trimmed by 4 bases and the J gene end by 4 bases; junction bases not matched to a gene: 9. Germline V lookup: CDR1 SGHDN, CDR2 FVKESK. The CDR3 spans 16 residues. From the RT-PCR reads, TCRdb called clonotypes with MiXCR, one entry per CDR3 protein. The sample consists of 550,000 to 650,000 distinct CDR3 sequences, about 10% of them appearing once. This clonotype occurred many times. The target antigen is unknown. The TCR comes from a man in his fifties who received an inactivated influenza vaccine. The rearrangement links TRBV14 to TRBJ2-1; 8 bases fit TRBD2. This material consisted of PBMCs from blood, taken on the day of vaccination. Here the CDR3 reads CASSLGAGVYYNEQFF. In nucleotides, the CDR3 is TGTGCCAGCAGCCTCGGAGCGGGAGTGTATTACAATGAGCAGTTCTTC.